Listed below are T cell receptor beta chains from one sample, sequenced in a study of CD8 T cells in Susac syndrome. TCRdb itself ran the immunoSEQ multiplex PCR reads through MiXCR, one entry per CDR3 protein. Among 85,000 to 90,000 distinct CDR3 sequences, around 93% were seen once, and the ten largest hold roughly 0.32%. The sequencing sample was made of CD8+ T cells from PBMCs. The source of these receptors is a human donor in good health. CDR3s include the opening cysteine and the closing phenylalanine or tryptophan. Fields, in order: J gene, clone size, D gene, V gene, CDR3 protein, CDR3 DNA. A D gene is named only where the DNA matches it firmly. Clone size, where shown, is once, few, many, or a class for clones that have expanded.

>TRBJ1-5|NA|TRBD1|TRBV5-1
CASSSTGERGQPQHF
TGCGCCAGCAGCTCGACAGGGGAGAGGGGACAGCCCCAGCATTTT
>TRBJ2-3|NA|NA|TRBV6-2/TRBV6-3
CASRSLYTTLVTDTQYF
TGTGCCAGCAGATCTCTTTACACCACTCTTGTCACAGATACGCAGTATTTT
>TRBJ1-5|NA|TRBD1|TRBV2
CASSPGQGGQPQHF
TGTGCCAGCAGTCCGGGACAGGGGGGTCAGCCCCAGCATTTT
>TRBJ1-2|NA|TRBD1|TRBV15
CATSRGTRTGNYGYTF
TGTGCCACCAGCAGAGGAACCCGGACAGGGAACTATGGCTACACCTTC
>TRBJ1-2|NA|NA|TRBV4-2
CASSQERGYTF
TGTGCCAGCAGCCAAGAACGCGGCTACACCTTC
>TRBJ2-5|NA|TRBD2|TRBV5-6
CASSLGLAGYQETQYF
TGTGCCAGCAGCTTGGGACTAGCGGGATATCAAGAGACCCAGTACTTC
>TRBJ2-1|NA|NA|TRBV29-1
CSVEKGVESEQFF
TGCAGCGTTGAAAAGGGGGTGGAGAGTGAGCAGTTCTTC
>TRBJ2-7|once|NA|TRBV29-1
CSAASGPYEQYF
TGCAGCGCAGCGAGTGGACCCTACGAGCAGTACTTC
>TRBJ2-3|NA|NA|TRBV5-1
CASSGVDPRTDTQYF
TGCGCCAGCAGCGGGGTCGACCCACGCACAGATACGCAGTATTTT
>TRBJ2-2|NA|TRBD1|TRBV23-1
CASSRTTGSGDGELFF
TGCGCCAGCAGTCGAACGACAGGGAGCGGTGACGGGGAGCTGTTTTTT
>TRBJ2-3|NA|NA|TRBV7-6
CASSELEDTQYF
TGTGCCAGCAGCGAGCTGGAGGATACGCAGTATTTT
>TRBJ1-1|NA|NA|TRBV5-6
CASSLQLKGLNTEAFF
TGTGCCAGCAGCTTGCAATTGAAGGGGTTGAACACTGAAGCTTTCTTT
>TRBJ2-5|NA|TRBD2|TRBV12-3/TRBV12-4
CASSLGLAGGGETQYF
TGTGCCAGCAGTTTAGGGCTAGCGGGGGGTGGTGAGACCCAGTACTTC
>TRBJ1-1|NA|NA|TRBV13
CASSTRTEAFF
TGTGCCAGCAGCACCCGAACTGAAGCTTTCTTT
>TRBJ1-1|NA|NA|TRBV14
CASSQRGLEAFF
TGTGCCAGCAGCCAAAGGGGACTTGAAGCTTTCTTT
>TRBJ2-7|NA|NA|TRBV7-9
CASSYPQGSEQYF
TGTGCCAGCAGCTACCCACAGGGTAGCGAGCAGTACTTC
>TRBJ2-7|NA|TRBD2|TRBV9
CASSTTSGGIHEQYF
TGTGCCAGCAGCACCACTAGCGGGGGGATCCACGAGCAGTACTTC
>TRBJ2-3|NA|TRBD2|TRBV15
CATSTGLAGRTDTQYF
TGTGCCACCAGCACAGGGTTAGCGGGGAGGACAGATACGCAGTATTTT
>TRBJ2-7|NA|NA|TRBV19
CASSRRQSSYEQYF
TGTGCCAGTAGTCGACGGCAGAGCTCCTACGAGCAGTACTTC
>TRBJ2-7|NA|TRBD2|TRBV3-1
CASRALGGGSEQYF
TGTGCCAGCAGGGCACTTGGCGGGGGGTCAGAGCAGTACTTC
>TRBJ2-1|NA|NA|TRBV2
CAIGGDNEQFF
TGTGCCATCGGGGGCGACAATGAGCAGTTCTTC
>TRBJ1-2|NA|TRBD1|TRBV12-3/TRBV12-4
CASSSAGGAYGYTF
TGTGCCAGCAGTTCGGCAGGGGGAGCCTATGGCTACACCTTC
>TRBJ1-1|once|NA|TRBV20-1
CSAQRIQGNTEAFF
TGCAGTGCCCAAAGGATACAGGGGAACACTGAAGCTTTCTTT
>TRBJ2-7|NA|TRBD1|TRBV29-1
CSVEDQRGQAYEQYF
TGCAGCGTTGAAGATCAAAGGGGGCAGGCCTACGAGCAGTACTTC
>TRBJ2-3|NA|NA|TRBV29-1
CSVLTSLSTDTQYF
TGCAGCGTTCTCACTAGCCTCAGCACAGATACGCAGTATTTT
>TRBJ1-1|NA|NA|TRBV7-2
CASDRLNTEAFF
TGTGCCAGCGACAGGTTGAACACTGAAGCTTTCTTT
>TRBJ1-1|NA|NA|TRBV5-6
CASSFGNTEAFF
TGTGCCAGCAGCTTCGGGAACACTGAAGCTTTCTTT
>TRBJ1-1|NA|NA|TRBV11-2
CASSFGRNTEAFF
TGTGCCAGCAGCTTTGGACGTAACACTGAAGCTTTCTTT
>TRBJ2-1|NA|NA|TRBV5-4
CASRVERDSYNEQFF
TGTGCCAGCAGGGTGGAGCGCGACTCCTACAATGAGCAGTTCTTC
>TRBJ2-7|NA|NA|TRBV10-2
CATLQGYGWVEEQYF
TGCGCCACCCTACAGGGATACGGGTGGGTGGAGGAGCAGTACTTC
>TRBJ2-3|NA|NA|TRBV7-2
CASSLDSPPTDTQYF
TGTGCCAGCAGCTTAGACTCCCCCCCCACAGATACGCAGTATTTT
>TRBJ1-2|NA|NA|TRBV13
CATVPGTNYGYTF
TGTGCCACCGTCCCCGGGACTAACTATGGCTACACCTTC
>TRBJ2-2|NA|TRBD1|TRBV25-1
CASSVGQGESGELFF
TGTGCCAGCAGTGTAGGACAGGGGGAGTCCGGGGAGCTGTTTTTT
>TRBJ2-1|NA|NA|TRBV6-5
CASTTGSYNEQFF
TGTGCCAGCACAACAGGTTCCTACAATGAGCAGTTCTTC
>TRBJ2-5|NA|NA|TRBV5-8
CASSLEVKVGQETQYF
TGTGCCAGCAGCTTGGAGGTGAAAGTCGGACAAGAGACCCAGTACTTC
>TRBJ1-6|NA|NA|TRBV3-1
CASSRRQALDSPLHF
TGTGCCAGCAGCCGAAGACAGGCCCTGGATTCACCCCTCCACTTT
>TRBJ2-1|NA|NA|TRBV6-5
CASSSLPGREQFF
TGTGCCAGCAGTTCCCTCCCGGGCCGTGAGCAGTTCTTC
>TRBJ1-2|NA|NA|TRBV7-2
CASSLAREPQTNYGYTF
TGTGCCAGCAGCTTAGCGCGGGAACCCCAAACTAACTATGGCTACACCTTC
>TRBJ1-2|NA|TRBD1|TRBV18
CASSPGQSIYGYTF
TGTGCCAGCTCGCCGGGACAGTCTATCTATGGCTACACCTTC
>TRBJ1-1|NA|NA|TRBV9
CASSVEPGPNTEAFF
TGTGCCAGCAGCGTAGAGCCGGGCCCGAACACTGAAGCTTTCTTT
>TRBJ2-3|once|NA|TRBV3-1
CASSRGPFGTDTQYF
TGTGCCAGCAGCAGGGGACCTTTTGGCACAGATACGCAGTATTTT
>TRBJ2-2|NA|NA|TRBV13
CASSFRGGELFF
TGTGCCAGCAGCTTCAGAGGGGGGGAGCTGTTTTTT
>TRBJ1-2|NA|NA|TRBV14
CASSQRSYGYTF
TGTGCCAGCAGCCAACGCAGCTATGGCTACACCTTC
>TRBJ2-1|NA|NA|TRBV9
CASSVATGAGDNEQFF
TGTGCCAGCAGCGTAGCGACGGGGGCCGGCGACAATGAGCAGTTCTTC
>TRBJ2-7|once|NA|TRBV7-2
CASSLAAGAGHEQYF
TGTGCCAGCAGCTTAGCGGCAGGGGCAGGACACGAGCAGTACTTC
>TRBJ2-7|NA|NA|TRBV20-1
CSACNRDGVSYEQYF
TGCAGTGCTTGCAACCGGGACGGGGTCTCCTACGAGCAGTACTTC
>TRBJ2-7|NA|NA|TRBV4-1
CASSQGRGNDEQYF
TGCGCCAGCAGCCAAGGAAGGGGGAATGACGAGCAGTACTTC
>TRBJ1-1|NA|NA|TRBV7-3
CASSLSPGTEAFF
TGTGCCAGCAGCTTATCCCCCGGGACTGAAGCTTTCTTT
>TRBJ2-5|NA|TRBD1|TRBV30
CAWTRDRGPETQYF
TGTGCCTGGACCCGGGACAGGGGGCCAGAGACCCAGTACTTC
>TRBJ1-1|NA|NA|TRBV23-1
CASSLTEGVMNTEVFF
TGCGCCAGCAGTCTGACCGAGGGGGTCATGAACACTGAAGTTTTCTTT
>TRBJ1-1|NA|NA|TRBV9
CASSGLTGTEAFF
TGTGCCAGCAGCGGCTTAACCGGCACTGAAGCTTTCTTT
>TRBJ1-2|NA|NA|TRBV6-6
CASSSDGVNYGYTF
TGTGCCAGCAGTAGTGACGGAGTTAACTATGGCTACACCTTC
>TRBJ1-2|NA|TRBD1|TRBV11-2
CASSLERTGYGYTF
TGTGCCAGCAGCTTAGAGCGGACAGGGTATGGCTACACCTTC